This is a list of T cell receptor beta chains from one sample in a study of T cell responses to AZD1222 COVID-19 vaccine. The assay was immunoSEQ multiplex PCR, and TCRdb's table has in-frame clones only and misses some. Found here are 120,000 to 150,000 clones, 91% of them singletons; the top ten hold less than 5.5%. Sequenced here: peripheral blood, sampled on day 0 of AZD1222 vaccination. Receptor source: an adult in good health. Each CDR3 is given without its conserved first and last residue. The order of the fields is V gene, CDR3 protein.

>TRBV6-5
ATFRRGDYGYT
>TRBV29-1
SVDRKAGIPYEQY
>TRBV9
ASSFRLGLAGDEQF
>TRBV19
ASSRDRNQPQH
>TRBV7-3
ASSQTVNTEAF
>TRBV7-3
ASSPIQSNTGELF
>TRBV28
ASATAAGYT
>TRBV5-1
ASSPTPGGETQY
>TRBV7-3
ASSLAGANVLT
>TRBV19
ASTRAFNSPLH
>TRBV1
TSSPPPAQYRVTEAF
>TRBV19
ASQDRPRGLNEKLF
>TRBV7-9
ASSAGTGGWGYT
>TRBV5-5
ASSYEGQGVTF
>TRBV11-3
ASSPTSGQETQY
>TRBV6-2/TRBV6-3
ASSYTSGDGYT
>TRBV6-2/TRBV6-3
ASSYGVASNEQY